The T cell receptor (beta chain) under discussion was sequenced for a study of human thymus T cells. Study results and caveats: Repertoires from thymus and blood appeared to show biased V and J gene usage.

TCRdb's table, derived via immunoSEQ multiplex PCR, lists solely in-frame clones and lacks some. The sample holds around 44,000 clones, over 85% seen once. Donor material was obtained from healthy Finnish infants undergoing corrective surgery for congenital heart defects. Only four of the eight donors provided a 0.5-1 mL blood sample. This CDR3 comprises 13 residues. CDR1 and CDR2 (germline): SGHRS, YFSETQ. V gave up 0 bases and J gave up 5 bases, with 8 bases separating them. On this clone itself: Its antigen is undetermined. In the same sample, other DNA sequences code for this CDR3.

The gene calls are TRBV5-1 and TRBJ1-2; tentatively, D is TRBD1 (5 bases). What was sequenced was blood. The source of this sequence is a boy younger than two with a congenital heart defect but otherwise immunologically healthy. The CDR3 is CASSLGQNYGYTF. The DNA for the CDR3 is TGCGCCAGCAGCTTGGGACAGAATTATGGCTACACCTTC.